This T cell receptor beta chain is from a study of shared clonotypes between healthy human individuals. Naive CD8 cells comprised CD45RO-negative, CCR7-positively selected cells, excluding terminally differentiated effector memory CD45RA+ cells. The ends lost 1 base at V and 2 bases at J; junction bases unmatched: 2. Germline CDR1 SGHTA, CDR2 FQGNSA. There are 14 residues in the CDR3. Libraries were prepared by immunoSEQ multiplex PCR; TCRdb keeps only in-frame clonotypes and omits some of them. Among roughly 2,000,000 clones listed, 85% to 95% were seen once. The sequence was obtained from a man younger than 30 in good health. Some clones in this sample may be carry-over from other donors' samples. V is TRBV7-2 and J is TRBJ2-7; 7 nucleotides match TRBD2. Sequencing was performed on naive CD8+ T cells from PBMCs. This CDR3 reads CASSLGGRAYEQYF. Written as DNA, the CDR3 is TGTGCCAGCAGCTTAGGTGGGAGGGCCTACGAGCAGTACTTC. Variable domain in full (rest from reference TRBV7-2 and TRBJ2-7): GAGVSQSPSNKVTEKGKDVELRCDPISGHTALYWYRQSLGQGLEFLIYFQGNSAPDKSGLPSDRFSAERTGGSVSTLTIQRTQQEDSAVYLCASSLGGRAYEQYFGPGTRLTVT.